This T cell receptor beta chain was captured by sequencing in a study of T-cell memory formation after mild COVID-19. TCRdb analysed the 5' RACE reads with MiXCR anew, one entry per CDR3 protein. The table has hundreds of thousands of distinct CDR3 sequences, approximately 22% seen once. This clonotype was seen a few times. This sequence originates from a man in his late teens or twenties who had mild COVID-19 (a few samples of this study predate the infection). Cell type and time point are not known. The sample comprised PBMCs or a T cell subset sorted from them (not recorded which).

Written as DNA, the CDR3 is TGTGCCAGCAGGAAAACAGGGGTGAACACTGAAGCTTTCTTT. This codes for CASRKTGVNTEAFF. The chain employs TRBV27 and TRBJ1-1, with TRBD1 matching 7 bases. The CDR3 has 14 amino acids. With 6 bases clipped from V and 0 bases from J, the junction kept 4 bases outside the gene matches. CDR1 and CDR2 from the germline V gene are MNHEY and SMNVEV (reference sequence).